This TCR beta chain was recorded in a study of T cell clusters in autoimmune cytopenias. Study-wide results and limits: TRB repertoire shifts in secondary cytopenia and chronic lymphocytic leukemia mostly reflected lymphoma, not autoimmunity.

One tube held mixed TRB-A and TRB-B primer pools for touch-down PCR. TCRdb re-analyzed the multiplex PCR reads; it lists each CDR3 protein once, without DNA. In all, the sample yields approximately 5,100 distinct CDR3 sequences. As for this clonotype: Antigen unknown.

About 37,500 genome equivalents of blood DNA were amplified for TRB. The CDR3 is made up of 14 amino acids. Germline CDR1 and CDR2: DFQATT and SNEGSKA (reference sequence). The same sample was also studied in work on T cell repertoires in aging, cancer and after chemotherapy. That paper states: The full dataset contained several million TCR reads.

The origin of this receptor is a human donor in good health. The chain employs TRBV20-1 and TRBJ2-4; the TCRdb call, TRBD1, lacks DNA for checking. Sequencing was performed on peripheral blood. The chain's CDR3 is CSADQGTGENIQYF.